The rows below give T cell receptor beta chains drawn from one sample of a study of tumor-infiltrating lymphocytes in oesophageal squamous cell carcinoma. A single record per CDR3 protein comes from TCRdb applying MiXCR to the PCR reads. The sample includes roughly 20,000 distinct CDR3 sequences, about two fifths of them seen just once. The sample consisted of normal esophageal tissue next to the tumor. These TCRs come from a male donor with esophageal squamous cell carcinoma. Both conserved end residues are part of each CDR3. A D gene is named only where the DNA matches it firmly. Clone size is shown for a subset of rows, as once, few, many or a class of expanded clone.

J: TRBJ2-4; size: once; V: TRBV6-2/TRBV6-3; D: TRBD2; CDR3: CASSYRGGASYNSPLHF; DNA: TGTGCCAGCAGTTACCGCGGGGGAGCATCCTATAATTCACCCCTCCACTTC
J: TRBJ2-5; size: many; V: TRBV14; D: .; CDR3: CASSRGLSSYNEQYF; DNA: TGTGCCAGCAGCCGAGGACTTAGCTCCTACAATGAGCAGTACTTC
J: TRBJ1-2; size: .; V: TRBV24-1; D: .; CDR3: CATSQGRDGYTF; DNA: TGTGCCACCAGTCAGGGGCGGGATGGCTACACCTTC
J: TRBJ2-1; size: .; V: TRBV7-6; D: .; CDR3: CASSRRLSQETQFF; DNA: TGTGCCAGCAGCCGTAGACTCTCTCAAGAGACCCAGTTCTTC
J: TRBJ2-5; size: .; V: TRBV6-1; D: .; CDR3: CASRQGVETQYF; DNA: TGTGCCAGCAGACAGGGTGTGGAGACCCAGTACTTC
J: TRBJ2-7; size: .; V: TRBV6-9; D: TRBD1; CDR3: CASGTGTEQYF; DNA: TGTGCCAGCGGGACAGGGACCGAGCAGTACTTC
J: TRBJ2-1; size: many; V: TRBV7-2; D: TRBD2; CDR3: CASSPRGGMNEQFF; DNA: TGTGCCAGCAGCCCCCGCGGGGGAATGAATGAGCAGTTCTTC
J: TRBJ2-7; size: .; V: TRBV19; D: .; CDR3: CATSTRQVEEQYF; DNA: TGTGCCACCTCCACTCGACAGGTGGAAGAGCAGTACTTC
J: TRBJ2-7; size: few; V: TRBV5-5; D: .; CDR3: CASSLEGFNGYEQYF; DNA: TGTGCCAGCAGCTTGGAGGGTTTTAATGGCTACGAGCAGTACTTC
J: TRBJ2-1; size: few; V: TRBV7-8; D: .; CDR3: CASSYLEGWVGEQFF; DNA: TGTGCCAGCAGCTATTTGGAGGGATGGGTCGGGGAGCAGTTCTTC
J: TRBJ2-2; size: .; V: TRBV7-8; D: .; CDR3: CASRGAANTGELFF; DNA: TGTGCCAGCAGGGGAGCGGCTAACACCGGGGAGCTGTTTTTT
J: TRBJ2-3; size: .; V: TRBV7-8; D: TRBD2; CDR3: CASSLRPSGGTDTQYF; DNA: TGTGCCAGCAGCTTAAGGCCTAGCGGGGGCACAGATACGCAGTATTTT
J: TRBJ1-4; size: many; V: TRBV6-1; D: .; CDR3: CASSEGGSDEKLFF; DNA: TGTGCCAGCAGTGAAGGAGGGAGTGATGAAAAACTGTTTTTT
J: TRBJ2-3; size: medium-sized; V: TRBV12-3/TRBV12-4; D: .; CDR3: CASSFSSGTDTQYF; DNA: TGTGCCAGCAGTTTTAGTAGCGGCACAGATACGCAGTATTTT
J: TRBJ2-1; size: .; V: TRBV24-1; D: .; CDR3: CATSESIQRRSNEQFF; DNA: TGTGCCACCAGTGAATCGATTCAAAGAAGGAGCAATGAGCAGTTCTTC
J: TRBJ2-3; size: many; V: TRBV7-5; D: .; CDR3: CISVPPLRLGRPQYF; DNA: .
J: TRBJ2-3; size: medium-sized; V: TRBV12-3/TRBV12-4; D: .; CDR3: CASTSQAGNTDTQYF; DNA: TGTGCCAGCACCTCACAGGCCGGAAACACAGATACGCAGTATTTT
J: TRBJ2-5; size: many; V: TRBV5-1; D: .; CDR3: CASSLDPQETQYF; DNA: TGCGCCAGCAGCTTGGACCCCCAAGAGACCCAGTACTTC
J: TRBJ1-2; size: once; V: TRBV4-1; D: .; CDR3: CASSQVPGSYYGYTF; DNA: TGCGCCAGCAGCCAAGTCCCAGGGTCGTACTATGGCTACACCTTC
J: TRBJ1-2; size: .; V: TRBV7-2; D: .; CDR3: CASSLDRADGYTF; DNA: TGTGCCAGCAGCTTAGACAGGGCGGATGGCTACACCTTC
J: TRBJ1-2; size: few; V: TRBV5-5; D: TRBD1; CDR3: CASSNQGAGFGYTF; DNA: TGTGCCAGCAGCAATCAGGGGGCTGGGTTTGGCTACACCTTC
J: TRBJ2-7; size: .; V: TRBV6-7; D: .; CDR3: CASSYSNRDTIYEQYF; DNA: TGTGCCAGCAGTTACTCGAACCGGGACACGATTTACGAGCAGTACTTC
J: TRBJ1-3; size: few; V: TRBV20-1; D: .; CDR3: CSARGHPSGNTIYF; DNA: TGCAGTGCTAGAGGACACCCCTCTGGAAACACCATATATTTT
J: TRBJ1-6; size: .; V: TRBV6-1; D: TRBD1; CDR3: CASSPTGGWNSPLHF; DNA: TGTGCCAGCAGCCCGACAGGGGGCTGGAATTCACCCCTCCACTTT